The rows below give T cell receptor beta chains drawn from one sample of a study of blood T cell repertoires in COVID-19. The repertoire was sequenced with immunoSEQ multiplex PCR; TCRdb's copy has only in-frame clones and lacks some. The sample records 50,000 to 75,000 clones, under 85% being singletons. The specimen sequenced was peripheral blood. The source is a woman of 80 years or more with active or convalescent COVID-19. Both conserved end residues are part of each CDR3. Each record gives: clone size, D gene, V gene, J gene, CDR3 protein, CDR3 DNA. D genes are given only for firm matches. Only some rows state a clone size, as once, few, many or a class for expanded clones.

>once|NA|TRBV7-8|TRBJ1-4
CASSLVTGGLEKLFF
TGTGCCAGCAGCCTTGTGACAGGTGGTCTTGAAAAACTGTTTTTT
>NA|NA|TRBV20-1|TRBJ2-5
CSASKRDWQETQYF
TGCAGTGCTAGTAAAAGGGACTGGCAAGAGACCCAGTACTTC
>NA|NA|TRBV11-3|TRBJ2-3
CASSARLDTDTQYF
TGTGCCAGCAGCGCCAGACTAGACACAGATACGCAGTATTTT
>NA|TRBD1|TRBV7-2|TRBJ1-1
CASSPGQGYTEAFF
TGTGCCAGCAGCCCCGGACAGGGGTACACTGAAGCTTTCTTT
>NA|TRBD1|TRBV7-9|TRBJ2-5
CASSLAFLGSGGETQYF
TGTGCCAGCAGCTTAGCCTTCCTAGGGTCAGGGGGAGAGACCCAGTACTTC
>NA|NA|TRBV12-3/TRBV12-4|TRBJ1-1
CASSTRGGTEAFF
TGTGCCAGCAGCACCAGGGGTGGAACTGAAGCTTTCTTT
>NA|TRBD1|TRBV30|TRBJ2-7
CAWGTGWYKQYF
TGTGCCTGGGGGACAGGGTGGTACAAGCAGTACTTC
>NA|NA|TRBV4-1|TRBJ1-2
CASSQPDSYYGYTF
TGCGCCAGCAGCCAACCGGACAGCTACTATGGCTACACCTTC
>NA|TRBD1|TRBV5-1|TRBJ1-6
CASSLGGQGESPLHF
TGCGCCAGCAGCTTGGGGGGACAGGGGGAATCACCCCTCCACTTT
>NA|TRBD1|TRBV28|TRBJ1-3
CASRPGTGTGNTIYF
TGTGCCAGCAGACCGGGGACAGGCACTGGAAACACCATATATTTT
>NA|TRBD1|TRBV12-5|TRBJ2-1
CASGEGQGLYNEQFF
TGTGCTAGTGGCGAGGGACAGGGGCTTTACAATGAGCAGTTCTTC
>NA|NA|TRBV4-1|TRBJ1-1
CASSPWALNTEAFF
TGCGCCAGCAGCCCTTGGGCCTTGAACACTGAAGCTTTCTTT
>NA|TRBD1|TRBV19|TRBJ1-2
CASSFPGQGNYYGYTF
TGTGCCAGTAGTTTCCCGGGACAGGGAAATTACTATGGCTACACCTTC
>few|TRBD1|TRBV7-2|TRBJ1-1
CASRGQRNTEAFF
TGTGCCAGCCGGGGACAGAGGAACACTGAAGCTTTCTTT
>few|TRBD1|TRBV19|TRBJ1-1
CASSPDRVGRAEAFF
TGTGCCAGTAGCCCGGACAGGGTAGGAAGGGCTGAAGCTTTCTTT
>NA|NA|TRBV5-1|TRBJ2-3
CASSLTRVSSTDTQYF
TGCGCCAGCAGCCTGACTAGGGTCTCTAGCACAGATACGCAGTATTTT
>NA|TRBD1|TRBV2|TRBJ1-4
CASRPPGTGGGKLFF
TGTGCCAGCAGACCCCCCGGGACAGGGGGTGGAAAACTGTTTTTT
>NA|NA|TRBV6-1|TRBJ1-2
CASSERSLNRAYGYTF
TGTGCCAGCAGTGAAAGGTCCCTTAACAGGGCCTATGGCTACACCTTC
>NA|NA|TRBV11-2|TRBJ2-7
CASSLIRGISYEQYF
TGTGCCAGCAGCTTAATCCGGGGAATCTCCTACGAGCAGTACTTC
>NA|NA|TRBV5-1|TRBJ1-4
CASSPRAATNEKLFF
TGCGCCAGCAGCCCGCGGGCGGCAACTAATGAAAAACTGTTTTTT